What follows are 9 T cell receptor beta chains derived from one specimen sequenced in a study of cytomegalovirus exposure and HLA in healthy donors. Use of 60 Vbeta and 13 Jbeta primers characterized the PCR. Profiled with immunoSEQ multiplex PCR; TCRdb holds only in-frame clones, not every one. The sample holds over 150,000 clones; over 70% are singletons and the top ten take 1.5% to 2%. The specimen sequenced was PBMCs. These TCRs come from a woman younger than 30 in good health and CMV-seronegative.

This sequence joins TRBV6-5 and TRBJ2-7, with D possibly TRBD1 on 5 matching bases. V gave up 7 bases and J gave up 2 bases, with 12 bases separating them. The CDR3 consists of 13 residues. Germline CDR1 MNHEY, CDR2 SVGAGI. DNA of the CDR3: TGTGCCAGCATGAAGGGGTTTGCCTACGAGCAGTACTTC. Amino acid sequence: CASMKGFAYEQYF.

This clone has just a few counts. The CDR3 sequence: CASSAEGETPLHF. The CDR3 DNA follows: TGCGCCAGCAGCGCCGAAGGGGAAACACCCCTCCACTTT. The chain joins TRBV5-1 to TRBJ1-6, with TRBD1 as a possible D gene (5 bases). The V gene's germline CDR1 is SGHRS and CDR2 YFSETQ. This CDR3 contains 13 residues. V lost 4 bases, J lost 11 bases, and 13 bases lay in between.

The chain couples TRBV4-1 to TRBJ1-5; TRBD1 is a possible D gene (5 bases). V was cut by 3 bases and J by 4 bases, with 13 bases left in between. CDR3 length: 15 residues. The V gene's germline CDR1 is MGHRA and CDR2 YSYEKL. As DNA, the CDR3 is TGCGCCAGCAGCCAGGGGGGACTCTGGAATCAGCCCCAGCATTTT. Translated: CASSQGGLWNQPQHF.

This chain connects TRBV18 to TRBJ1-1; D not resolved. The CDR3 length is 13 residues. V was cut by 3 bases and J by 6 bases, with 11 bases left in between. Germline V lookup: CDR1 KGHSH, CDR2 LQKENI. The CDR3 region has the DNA TGTGCCAGCTCACCGAAACTCCCGCCTGAAGCTTTCTTT. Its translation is CASSPKLPPEAFF.

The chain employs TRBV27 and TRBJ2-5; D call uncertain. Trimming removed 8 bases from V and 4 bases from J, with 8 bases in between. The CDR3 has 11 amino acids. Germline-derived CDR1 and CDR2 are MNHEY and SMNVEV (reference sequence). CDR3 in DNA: TGTGCCAGCGCCCTAGGAGAGACCCAGTACTTC. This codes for CASALGETQYF.

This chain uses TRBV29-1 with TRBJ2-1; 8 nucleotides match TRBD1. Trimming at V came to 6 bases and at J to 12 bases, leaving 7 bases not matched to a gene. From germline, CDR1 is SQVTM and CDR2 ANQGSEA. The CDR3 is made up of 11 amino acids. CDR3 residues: CSVTPGGLQFF. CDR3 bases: TGCAGCGTGACTCCAGGGGGCCTGCAGTTCTTC.

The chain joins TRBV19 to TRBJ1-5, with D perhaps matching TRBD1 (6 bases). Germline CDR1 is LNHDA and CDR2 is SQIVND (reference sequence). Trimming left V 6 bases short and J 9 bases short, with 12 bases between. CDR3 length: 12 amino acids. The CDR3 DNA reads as TGTGCCAGTAGCACAGGGAGTACGCCCCAGCATTTT. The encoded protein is CASSTGSTPQHF.

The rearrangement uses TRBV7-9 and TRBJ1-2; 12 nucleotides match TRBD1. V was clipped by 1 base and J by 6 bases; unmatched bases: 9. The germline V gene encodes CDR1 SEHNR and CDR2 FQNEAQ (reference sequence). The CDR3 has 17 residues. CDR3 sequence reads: CASSLGFGTGGRNGYTF. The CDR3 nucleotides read TGTGCCAGCAGCTTAGGGTTCGGGACAGGGGGCAGAAATGGCTACACCTTC.

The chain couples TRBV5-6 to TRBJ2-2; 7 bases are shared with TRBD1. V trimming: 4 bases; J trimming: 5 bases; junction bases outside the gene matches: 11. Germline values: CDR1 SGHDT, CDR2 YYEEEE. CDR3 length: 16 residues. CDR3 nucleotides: TGTGCCAGCAGCGACACCGGGACAGCCGGGACCGGGGAGCTGTTTTTT. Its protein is CASSDTGTAGTGELFF.